These T cell receptor beta chains were read from a single sample in a study of blood T cell repertoires in COVID-19. Assay: immunoSEQ multiplex PCR; the TCRdb copy retains only in-frame clones and omits some. The sample shows about 270,000 clones, more than 90% of them seen only once. Sequenced: peripheral blood. The receptors come from a person aged 18-29 years with COVID-19, enrolled during active disease. Each CDR3 is given with its conserved first and last residue. The order of the fields is CDR3 length, J gene, V gene, clone size, D gene, CDR3 DNA, CDR3 protein. A D gene is named only where the DNA matches it firmly. Expanded clones are given a class, and other clones once, few, many or no size at all.

14	TRBJ2-7	TRBV7-3	-	TRBD2	TGTGCCAGCAGCCCGGGACTAGCGGGCTCTGAGCAGTACTTC	CASSPGLAGSEQYF
14	TRBJ2-1	TRBV19	-	-	TGTGCCAGTAGTCCGAGTGCTTCCTACAATGAGCAGTTCTTC	CASSPSASYNEQFF
16	TRBJ2-1	TRBV6-6	-	TRBD1	TGTGCCAGCAGTGTTACCGGGACAGGGGCCGGCAATGAGCAGTTCTTC	CASSVTGTGAGNEQFF
14	TRBJ1-5	TRBV28	once	TRBD1	TGTGCCAGCAGTTCAGGACAGGGGCCCCAGCCCCAGCATTTT	CASSSGQGPQPQHF
13	TRBJ2-7	TRBV11-2	-	-	TGTGCCAGCAGTCAACTAGCCTCCTACGAGCAGTACTTC	CASSQLASYEQYF
17	TRBJ1-1	TRBV5-1	-	TRBD1	TGCGCCAGCAGCTTTACCGGGACAGGGGGCAGAGTGACTGAAGCTTTCTTT	CASSFTGTGGRVTEAFF
14	TRBJ2-1	TRBV4-1	-	-	TGCGCCAGCAGCCAAGACGGGAGTTACAATGAGCAGTTCTTC	CASSQDGSYNEQFF
13	TRBJ2-7	TRBV5-8	-	-	TGTGCCGCGGGCCGTGGCGGCTCCTACGAGCAGTACTTC	CAAGRGGSYEQYF
13	TRBJ2-3	TRBV30	-	-	TGTGCCTGGAGAGGGCAGGGATTGGGTACGCAGTATTTT	CAWRGQGLGTQYF
15	TRBJ2-7	TRBV5-1	-	-	TGCGCCAGCAGTTCCCGTGGGGGGGCTTCCTACGAGCAGTACTTC	CASSSRGGASYEQYF
21	TRBJ2-1	TRBV6-2/TRBV6-3	-	TRBD2	TGTGCCAGCAGCTCCCTGAACAAATCGGGACTACCCCAAATCTCCTACAATGAGCAGTTCTTC	CASSSLNKSGLPQISYNEQFF
17	TRBJ2-3	TRBV4-2	-	TRBD2	TGTGCCAGCAGCCCGGGACTAGCGGGAGGGCCAGTAGATACGCAGTATTTT	CASSPGLAGGPVDTQYF
15	TRBJ1-5	TRBV6-5	-	-	TGTGCCAGCAGTTACTCTAGGACAGATAATCAGCCCCAGCATTTT	CASSYSRTDNQPQHF
14	TRBJ1-3	TRBV2	few	-	TGTGCCAGCAGTGGGCAGGACTCTGGAAACACCATATATTTT	CASSGQDSGNTIYF
16	TRBJ2-7	TRBV15	-	TRBD2	TGTGCCACCAGCAGAGTCACGGCTAGCGGTTCCTACGAGCAGTACTTC	CATSRVTASGSYEQYF
11	TRBJ2-7	TRBV29-1	-	TRBD1	TGCAGCACAGGGGAGCGGTACGAGCAGTACTTC	CSTGERYEQYF
16	TRBJ2-7	TRBV2	-	TRBD1	TGTGCCAGCAGGGAAGTGACAGGGGGAGGCTCCTACGAGCAGTACTTC	CASREVTGGGSYEQYF
13	TRBJ2-7	TRBV6-2/TRBV6-3	few	TRBD2	TGTGCCAGCAGCGGGACTAGCGCCTACGAGCAGTACTTC	CASSGTSAYEQYF
16	TRBJ2-1	TRBV10-3	-	-	TGTGCCATCAGTGATCCCGGGACTCAAACCTACAATGAGCAGTTCTTC	CAISDPGTQTYNEQFF
14	TRBJ2-2	TRBV19	-	TRBD1	TGTGCCAGCAGAGACAGGGTGGGGACCGGGGAGCTGTTTTTT	CASRDRVGTGELFF
13	TRBJ2-7	TRBV5-1	-	TRBD2	TGCGCCAGCAGCTCCGCGGGGGTCTACGAGCAGTACTTC	CASSSAGVYEQYF
14	TRBJ2-7	TRBV24-1	-	TRBD2	TGTGCCACCAGTGGTACTAGCGGGAGCTACGAGCAGTACTTC	CATSGTSGSYEQYF
15	TRBJ2-2	TRBV5-8	once	TRBD2	TGTGCCAGCAGCTTCCGACTAGCGAGCTCCGGGGAGCTGTTTTTT	CASSFRLASSGELFF
16	TRBJ2-7	TRBV6-5	-	-	TGTGCCAGCAGTTCCCTCGAGGACCCAGAAAGCGGCGAGCAGTACTTC	CASSSLEDPESGEQYF
13	TRBJ2-7	TRBV5-6	once	-	TGTGCCAGCAGCTTGTTGTCGGGAGTGGAGCAGTACTTC	CASSLLSGVEQYF
11	TRBJ2-3	TRBV5-4	-	-	TGTGCCAGCAGCTCGGGGGATCCGCAGTATTTT	CASSSGDPQYF
15	TRBJ2-5	TRBV9	once	-	TGTGCCAGCAGCGTAGCTACGGGGGACGGAGAGACCCAGTACTTC	CASSVATGDGETQYF
13	TRBJ1-1	TRBV12-3/TRBV12-4	-	-	TGTGCCAGCAGATTCGCGGGTTACACTGAAGCTTTCTTT	CASRFAGYTEAFF
17	TRBJ2-2	TRBV4-2	few	-	TGTGCCAGCAGCCAAGAAGAGACAGCTGCAACCACCGGGGAGCTGTTTTTT	CASSQEETAATTGELFF
13	TRBJ2-1	TRBV5-4	-	-	TGTGCCAGCAGCTTAGACTTGCTCAATGAGCAGTTCTTC	CASSLDLLNEQFF
14	TRBJ1-1	TRBV4-1	-	-	TGCGCCAGCAGCCATCGGGGGGAGGGCTTCCAAGCTTTCTTT	CASSHRGEGFQAFF
15	TRBJ2-3	TRBV6-1	once	TRBD2	TGTGCCAGCAGTGAAGGACTAGCGGGAGCAGATACGCAGTATTTT	CASSEGLAGADTQYF
14	TRBJ2-5	TRBV5-1	-	TRBD1	TGCGCCAGCAGCTCGGGACAGGGTTTGGAGACCCAGTACTTC	CASSSGQGLETQYF
15	TRBJ2-7	TRBV11-2	-	TRBD2	TGTGCCAGCAGCTCCGGACTAGCGGGATCCTACGAGCAGTACTTC	CASSSGLAGSYEQYF
14	TRBJ2-7	TRBV19	-	-	TGTGCCAGTAGTATAGTGGGCAGCTCCTACGAGCAGTACTTC	CASSIVGSSYEQYF
14	TRBJ2-3	TRBV7-2	-	-	TGTGCCAGCAGCTTAGCGGGGGCTTCAGATACGCAGTATTTT	CASSLAGASDTQYF
16	TRBJ1-4	TRBV5-8	few	-	TGTGCCAGCAGCTTGGAAGGGGGAGCAACTAATGAAAAACTGTTTTTT	CASSLEGGATNEKLFF
13	TRBJ2-5	TRBV7-2	-	-	TGTGCCAGCAGCTCTTTAGCTCAAGAGACCCAGTACTTC	CASSSLAQETQYF
15	TRBJ2-5	TRBV6-2/TRBV6-3	-	-	TGTGCCAGCAGTTACTCACCTACGGGGCAAGAGACCCAGTACTTC	CASSYSPTGQETQYF
16	TRBJ2-7	TRBV3-1/TRBV3-2	few	TRBD1	TGTGCCAGCAGCCCGCAAACAGGGGGCATCAACAACGAGCAGTACTTC	CASSPQTGGINNEQYF
11	TRBJ2-7	TRBV6-5	-	TRBD1	TGTGCCACAGGGACAGGGCATGAGCAGTACTTC	CATGTGHEQYF
16	TRBJ1-1	TRBV5-1	-	-	TGCGCCAGCAGCTTGGTTTCCCAGTCGTTGAACACTGAAGCTTTCTTT	CASSLVSQSLNTEAFF
15	TRBJ2-7	TRBV6-1	-	TRBD1	TGTGCCAGCAGTGAGTTATCGGGACAGGGGGCCGAGCAGTACTTC	CASSELSGQGAEQYF
18	TRBJ2-2	TRBV7-8	-	TRBD1	TGTGCCAGCAGCTTAAACCCGCCCCATCAGGGGGCTGCCGGGGAGCTGTTTTTT	CASSLNPPHQGAAGELFF
15	TRBJ2-7	TRBV19	-	-	TGTGCCAGTAGTATAGATCGATTGGAGGGCTACGAGCAGTACTTC	CASSIDRLEGYEQYF
13	TRBJ1-2	TRBV28	-	-	TGTGCCAGCAGGGGCAGTCCTGGCTATGGCTACACCTTC	CASRGSPGYGYTF
13	TRBJ1-2	TRBV5-1	-	-	TGCGCCAGCAGCTTGGAAAGGGGTTATGGCTACACCTTC	CASSLERGYGYTF
14	TRBJ2-3	TRBV29-1	-	TRBD2	TGCAGCGTTCCTAGCGGGAGGGCCACAGATACGCAGTATTTT	CSVPSGRATDTQYF
13	TRBJ1-1	TRBV7-2	once	-	TGTGCCAGCAGCTATGCTAGGAACACTGAAGCTTTCTTT	CASSYARNTEAFF
14	TRBJ1-5	TRBV4-1	-	TRBD1	TGCGCCAGCAGCCAGCAACAGGGGGACCAGCCCCAGCATTTT	CASSQQQGDQPQHF
15	TRBJ2-1	TRBV6-4	-	TRBD2	TGTGCCAGCAGTGAAATGGCTAGCGGGGCCAATGAGCAGTTCTTC	CASSEMASGANEQFF
16	TRBJ1-6	TRBV7-9	-	TRBD1	TGTGCCAGCAGCGGGCCCGGGGGGACAGGAGGGTCACCCCTCCACTTT	CASSGPGGTGGSPLHF